The text below deals with one T cell receptor (beta chain). Germline and junction disagree at one end, which may indicate a read error. 13 Jbeta primers and 60 Vbeta primers were used for the PCR. Authors' processing steps: Later analysis identified approximately 80 million unique TCR beta chains, some 10 million shared. The table came from immunoSEQ multiplex PCR; TCRdb's copy has only in-frame clones and leaves some out. V, J and clone size derive from that table, while D and trimming were established from the DNA sequence. The sample consists of some 200,000 clones, roughly 83% of them appearing once. The CDR3 sequence is 15 residues long. Germline CDR1 is SEHNR and CDR2 is FQNEAQ (reference sequence). The record originates from a study of cytomegalovirus exposure and HLA in healthy donors.

The receptor's source is a woman aged 50 to 60 in good health and CMV-seronegative. Material for sequencing was PBMCs. The rearrangement links TRBV7-9 to TRBJ1-4, with D possibly being TRBD1 (5 bases). The CDR3 reads CSSTPGNGAGEKLFF. The CDR3 coding sequence is TGTTCCAGCACCCCAGGAAACGGGGCGGGGGAAAAACTGTTTTTT.